The 17 T cell receptor beta chains in this list originate from one sample, sequenced in a study of T cell responses to AZD1222 COVID-19 vaccine. Assay: immunoSEQ multiplex PCR; the TCRdb copy retains only in-frame clones and omits some. Seen here are about 130,000 clones, about nine tenths observed once, and the top ten hold about 7.9%. Here the sequenced sample was peripheral blood, taken on day 0 of AZD1222 vaccination. These receptors were obtained from an adult in good health.

The V gene is TRBV2, the J gene TRBJ2-5; 10 nucleotides agree with TRBD2. After removal of 7 bases from V and 5 bases from J, the junction contained 7 bases not matched to a gene. CDR3 length: 14 amino acids. Germline CDR1 is SNHLY and CDR2 is FYNNEI. In DNA, the CDR3 is TGTGCCAGCATGGAGCGGGGGGGCTTGGAGACCCAGTACTTC. It encodes CASMERGGLETQYF.

The chain links TRBV6-2 or TRBV6-3 to TRBJ1-3; TRBD1 is a possible D gene (5 bases). From germline, CDR1 is MNHEY and CDR2 SVGEGT. The CDR3 is 16 amino acids. Trimming left V 6 bases short and J 0 bases short, with 15 bases between. CDR3 sequence reads: CASSHGTPISGNTIYF. CDR3 bases: TGTGCCAGCAGCCACGGGACTCCGATCTCTGGAAACACCATATATTTT.

About this clone itself: Other DNA sequences within the sample encode an identical CDR3. The rearrangement joins TRBV11-2 to TRBJ1-5, with 9 bases lining up with TRBD1. The germline CDR1 and CDR2 sequences are SGHAT and FQNNGV. The CDR3 has 15 amino acids. The V segment lost 3 bases and the J segment 3 bases; nucleotides outside the gene matches: 3. The CDR3 DNA reads as TGTGCCAGCAGCTTGGGACAGGGCCCCAATCAGCCCCAGCATTTT. Translated: CASSLGQGPNQPQHF.

The V and J genes are TRBV29-1 and TRBJ2-1; 9 nucleotides align to TRBD2. Looked up from germline, CDR1 is SQVTM and CDR2 is ANQGSEA. This CDR3 comprises 12 residues. V trimming: 7 bases; J trimming: 9 bases; junction bases outside the gene matches: 7. CDR3 nucleotide sequence: TGCAGCGCCGCGGGGGGGCCGCTTGAGCAGTTCTTC. Amino acid sequence: CSAAGGPLEQFF.

The chain joins TRBV5-4 to TRBJ2-7, with TRBD1 identical over 10 bases. CDR1 and CDR2 (germline): SGHNT, YYREEE (reference sequence). The CDR3 has 15 amino acids. After removal of 2 bases from V and 3 bases from J, the junction contained 5 bases not matched to a gene. The CDR3 sequence: CASSFSGTGDYEQYF. The CDR3 coding sequence is TGTGCCAGCAGCTTTTCTGGGACAGGGGACTACGAGCAGTACTTC.

The V call is TRBV29-1, the J call TRBJ1-1; perhaps TRBD1 as D (6 bases). Trimming removed 6 bases at V and 0 bases at J, with 17 bases between. Per the germline V gene, CDR1 is SQVTM and CDR2 is ANQGSEA. The CDR3 is made up of 15 amino acids. The CDR3 DNA sequence: TGCAGCGTACCACCAACTACAGGGATGAACACTGAAGCTTTCTTT. As protein: CSVPPTTGMNTEAFF. The full variable domain, in which reference TRBV29-1 and TRBJ1-1 provide the parts outside the CDR3, is SAVISQKPSRDICQRGTSLTIQCQVDSQVTMMFWYRQQPGQSLTLIATANQGSEATYESGFVIDKFPISRPNLTFSTLTVSNMSPEDSSIYLCSVPPTTGMNTEAFFGQGTRLTVV.

The rearrangement links TRBV6-6 to TRBJ1-1, with a weak D call TRBD1 (5 bases). The V gene lost 0 bases and the J gene lost 3 bases, with 8 bases spanning the gap. Looked up from germline, CDR1 is MNHNY and CDR2 is SVGAGI (reference sequence). The CDR3 spans 14 residues. CDR3 nucleotide sequence: TGTGCCAGCAGTTACTCGGGGGGGGACACTGAAGCTTTCTTT. Translated, it gives CASSYSGGDTEAFF.

The DNA for the CDR3 is TGTGCCAGCAGTCTCACCGGGGGGGCCGGGGCAGATACGCAGTATTTT. It yields the protein CASSLTGGAGADTQYF. The chain joins TRBV7-9 to TRBJ2-3; 8 bases fit TRBD2. This CDR3 spans 16 amino acids. Germline loops: CDR1 SEHNR, CDR2 FQNEAQ (reference sequence). V lost 6 bases to trimming and J lost 4 bases; unmatched junction nucleotides: 12. The full variable domain, in which reference TRBV7-9 and TRBJ2-3 provide the parts outside the CDR3, is DTGVSQNPRHKITKRGQNVTFRCDPISEHNRLYWYRQTLGQGPEFLTYFQNEAQLEKSRLLSDRFSAERPKGSFSTLEIQRTEQGDSAMYLCASSLTGGAGADTQYFGPGTRLTVL.

V gene TRBV7-2 combines with J gene TRBJ2-7; a weak D match, TRBD2 (5 bases). V lost 0 bases to trimming and J lost 6 bases, with 12 bases between them. CDR1 is SGHTA and CDR2 is FQGNSA in the germline V gene. The CDR3 is made up of 14 amino acids. CDR3: CASSLARAPLEQYF. Written as DNA, the CDR3 is TGTGCCAGCAGCTTAGCGAGGGCCCCCCTCGAGCAGTACTTC.

The chain combines TRBV7-2 with TRBJ1-3; D is perhaps TRBD1 (6 bases). Trimming took off 7 bases at V and 0 bases at J, with 10 bases between the two ends. Germline values: CDR1 SGHTA, CDR2 FQGNSA. The CDR3 runs 14 residues. As DNA, the CDR3 is TGTGCCAGCACTGACAGGAGCTCTGGAAACACCATATATTTT. Translating it yields CASTDRSSGNTIYF.

The chain joins TRBV28 to TRBJ1-4; D is unclear. Per germline, CDR1 MDHEN and CDR2 SYDVKM. Deletions cut 6 bases from V and 6 bases from J, with 11 bases between. CDR3 length equals 13 residues. The CDR3 is CASRVGAHEKLFF. Here the CDR3 DNA reads TGTGCCAGCAGGGTCGGTGCCCATGAAAAACTGTTTTTT.

The gene calls are TRBV5-1 and TRBJ2-7, with D perhaps TRBD1 (5 bases). The CDR3 contains 14 residues. V was pared by 1 base and J by 2 bases, with 10 bases between. CDR1 and CDR2 (germline): SGHRS, YFSETQ. As DNA, the CDR3 is TGCGCCAGCAGCTTGTCAGGGCCTCCCTACGAGCAGTACTTC. The encoded protein is CASSLSGPPYEQYF.

The genes are TRBV7-8 and TRBJ2-1, with TRBD2 identical over 12 bases. Germline CDR1 is SGHVS and CDR2 is FQNEAQ. J was trimmed by 2 bases and V by 7 bases; bases with no gene match: 9. The CDR3 is 17 amino acids. The DNA of the CDR3 is TGTGCCAGCATCCTTTTCGGGACTAGCGGGCCCTACAATGAGCAGTTCTTC. Its translation: CASILFGTSGPYNEQFF.

The gene calls are TRBV28 and TRBJ2-3; unclear D gene. The CDR3 contains 13 residues. Germline loops: CDR1 MDHEN, CDR2 SYDVKM. Trimming cost V 6 bases and J 0 bases, with 7 bases left between them. The DNA for the CDR3 is TGTGCCAGCAGCCCCCCCAGCACAGATACGCAGTATTTT. Protein sequence: CASSPPSTDTQYF.

This clone has more than one count but fewer than ten. The rearrangement links TRBV10-3 to TRBJ1-6; 9 bases agree with TRBD1. CDR1 is ENHRY, CDR2 SYGVKD, per germline. The CDR3 runs 20 residues. Trimming at V came to 3 bases and at J to 0 bases, leaving 12 bases not matched to a gene. The CDR3 reads CAISDTTTGTGSSYNSPLHF. CDR3 bases: TGTGCCATCAGTGATACAACCACCGGGACAGGGAGCTCCTATAATTCACCCCTCCACTTT.

This clone has just one count. V and J are TRBV11-2 and TRBJ2-1; 13 bases are shared with TRBD2. V lost 7 bases, J lost 5 bases, and 5 bases stayed unmatched. The V gene's germline CDR1 is SGHAT and CDR2 FQNNGV. This CDR3 spans 15 amino acids. Here the CDR3 DNA reads TGTGCCAGCACAGAACTAGCGGGAGGGCACAATGAGCAGTTCTTC. This sequence encodes CASTELAGGHNEQFF.

The rearrangement links TRBV6-2 or TRBV6-3 to TRBJ2-7; the D is unclear. V was trimmed by 2 bases and J by 3 bases, leaving 8 bases between them. Germline CDR1 MNHEY, CDR2 SVGEGT. This CDR3 region has 13 residues. The CDR3 protein is CASSYQNRYEQYF. CDR3 bases: TGTGCCAGCAGTTACCAGAATCGCTACGAGCAGTACTTC.